A single sample gave rise to the 13 T cell receptor beta chains below, sequenced in a study of CD8 T cells in ankylosing spondylitis. Study observations and caveats: For ankylosing spondylitis blood, a TCR beta motif of seven to nine highly homologous variants appeared characteristic.

Their target antigens are unknown. MiXCR, run by TCRdb on the 5' RACE reads, gives a single entry per CDR3 protein. Of 700,000 to 1,000,000 distinct CDR3 sequences in the sample, 10% to 15% were seen once. Sequenced sample: blood, either unsorted or a sorted T cell fraction (not recorded which). Receptor source: a male donor with ankylosing spondylitis.

At least ten counts were recorded for this clonotype. V is TRBV7-9 and J is TRBJ2-7; the D call may be TRBD1 or TRBD2 (6 bases each). Germline V gene sequence: CDR1 SEHNR, CDR2 FQNEAQ (reference sequence). The CDR3 loop spans 16 amino acids. V lost 0 bases to trimming and J lost 0 bases, with 12 bases between them. CDR3 coding DNA: TGTGCCAGCAGCTTAGCGGGGGCGGGACGCTCCTACGAGCAGTACTTC. It yields the protein CASSLAGAGRSYEQYF.

The V and J genes are TRBV6-1 and TRBJ1-5; 7 nucleotides match TRBD1. V shed 6 bases and J 9 bases; nucleotides not matched to a gene: 8. The CDR3 length is 13 residues. Germline V gives CDR1 MNHNS, CDR2 SASEGT. The CDR3 DNA reads TGTGCCAGCAGACGACAGGGAGAGGGGCCCCAGCATTTT. This codes for CASRRQGEGPQHF.

This clonotype was found a few times. V is TRBV12-5 and J is TRBJ2-5; no clear D gene. V was pared by 1 base and J by 8 bases, with 14 bases between. Germline V gene sequence: CDR1 LGHNT, CDR2 FRNRAP. This CDR3 has 14 amino acids. DNA for the CDR3: TGTGCTAGTGGTTTGGCTTCGTCCTTGTCAACCCAGTACTTC. Its protein product is CASGLASSLSTQYF.

This sequence joins TRBV28 and TRBJ2-7, with TRBD2 matching 7 bases. V shed 2 bases and J 4 bases; nucleotides not matched to a gene: 5. This CDR3 is 14 amino acids long. Germline CDR1 reads MDHEN; CDR2 reads SYDVKM. CDR3 nucleotides: TGTGCCAGCAGTTTAGTGGGGGAGGGTTACGAGCAGTACTTC. Translating it yields CASSLVGEGYEQYF.

The J gene is TRBJ2-1, the V gene TRBV4-2, with 7 bases fitting TRBD2. The CDR3 length is 15 residues. The V segment lost 2 bases and the J segment 5 bases; nucleotides outside the gene matches: 6. Germline CDR1 LGHNA, CDR2 YNFKEQ. CDR3 residues: CASSQYMGGDNEQFF. The CDR3 region has the DNA TGTGCCAGCAGCCAATATATGGGGGGGGACAATGAGCAGTTCTTC.

The sample holds many counts of this clonotype. The chain links TRBV20-1 to TRBJ1-5, with 8 bases aligning to TRBD1. The germline V gene encodes CDR1 DFQATT and CDR2 SNEGSKA (reference sequence). With 5 bases clipped from V and 6 bases from J, the junction kept 9 bases outside the gene matches. This CDR3 has 14 residues. The CDR3, as DNA: TGCAGTGCTGGCGGACAGGGAGTAGGTCAGCCCCAGCATTTT. Its protein is CSAGGQGVGQPQHF.

The sample holds many counts of this clonotype. The genes are TRBV6-1 and TRBJ2-7, with TRBD2 matching 11 bases. This CDR3 has 15 residues. Germline CDR1 is MNHNS and CDR2 is SASEGT. V was pared by 5 bases and J by 3 bases, with 6 bases of the junction left unmatched. CDR3 sequence: CASSPGLADIYEQYF. The DNA for the CDR3 is TGTGCCAGCAGTCCGGGACTAGCGGATATCTACGAGCAGTACTTC.

This clonotype was picked up many times. The rearrangement uses TRBV20-1 and TRBJ2-7; tentatively, D is TRBD2 (5 bases). Germline-derived CDR1 and CDR2 are DFQATT and SNEGSKA (reference sequence). Deletions cut 5 bases from V and 0 bases from J, with 11 bases between. This CDR3 region has 13 residues. CDR3 DNA sequence: TGCAGTGCTCCCTGGACTTACTCCTACGAGCAGTACTTC. Residues: CSAPWTYSYEQYF.

This chain joins TRBV21-1 and TRBJ1-4; the table's D call, TRBD1, was not checked against the DNA. TRBV21-1 is a pseudogene. The CDR3 covers 14 residues. The CDR3: CASSYRGVWEKLFF. The CDR3 coding sequence is TGTGCCAGCAGTTACAGGGGCGTCTGGGAAAAACTGTTTTTT.

The V gene is TRBV4-1, the J gene TRBJ2-7; possibly TRBD1 for D (6 bases). The CDR3 loop spans 14 amino acids. Germline V gives CDR1 MGHRA, CDR2 YSYEKL. Deletions cut 6 bases from V and 4 bases from J, with 16 bases between. This chain's CDR3 is CASSPGAGEYEQYF. DNA for the CDR3: TGCGCCAGCAGTCCTGGGGCAGGGGAGTACGAGCAGTACTTC.

This clonotype has just a few counts. The genes are TRBV15 and TRBJ1-1; D uncertain. V lost 0 bases to trimming and J lost 1 base, with 6 bases between them. Germline-derived CDR1 and CDR2 are LNHNV and YYDKDF (reference sequence). The CDR3 has 14 residues. The DNA of the CDR3 is TGTGCCACCAGCAGAGAACCAGCGAACACTGAAGCTTTCTTT. Its protein product is CATSREPANTEAFF.

The V and J genes are TRBV20-1 and TRBJ2-5; 11 bases fit TRBD1. Germline V gene lookup returns CDR1 DFQATT and CDR2 SNEGSKA (reference sequence). V lost 5 bases, J lost 5 bases, and 4 bases stayed unmatched. The length of the CDR3 is 13 residues. The CDR3 nucleotides are TGCAGTGCTGGGACAGGGGGATTTGAGACCCAGTACTTC. Amino acids: CSAGTGGFETQYF.

The gene calls are TRBV7-8 and TRBJ2-5; D could derive from TRBD1 or TRBD2 (5 bases each). V was clipped by 5 bases and J by 5 bases, with 15 bases between them. Germline CDR1 reads SGHVS; CDR2 reads FQNEAQ. The CDR3 runs to 14 residues. The DNA for the CDR3 is TGTGCCAGCAGCCCGCGTGAGGGACGGGAGACCCAGTACTTC. Translating it yields CASSPREGRETQYF.